This T cell receptor (beta chain) came from a study of neurological immune-mediated disorders. CDR1 SGHAT and CDR2 FQNNGV come from the germline V gene. This CDR3 is 12 amino acids long. The cDNA was synthesized by 5'RACE incorporating 10-nucleotide random UMIs. TCRdb reprocessed the 5' RACE reads via MiXCR and lists one record per CDR3 protein. The sample carries about 66,000 distinct CDR3 sequences, around 5.2% recorded once. This clonotype was recorded at least ten times. A junction boundary mismatches the germline segment, possibly from a read error. This receptor was taken from a woman aged 25-40 years with multiple sclerosis. The chain carries TRBV11-2 and TRBJ2-1; 7 nucleotides match TRBD1. The sample comprised PBMCs. The CDR3 DNA reads as TGTGCCAGCAGCGTCTATACAGGGGAAGAAATCTTC. Protein: CASSVYTGEEIF.